The subject of this entry is one T cell receptor beta chain. How the authors handled the data: From reference gene primer amplification, estimates of nucleated cell counts were derived. The protocol was immunoSEQ multiplex PCR, while the TCRdb copy is restricted to in-frame clones and leaves out a portion. The V and J calls and clone size come from that table; D and trimming were worked out from the DNA. The table lists some 300,000 clones, 85% to 90% of them singletons. This sample is part of a study of blood T cell repertoires in COVID-19. Study context: Collection of acute and convalescent COVID-19 samples took place in the United States, Italy and Spain.

Germline CDR1 reads KGHDR; CDR2 reads SFDVKD. This CDR3 region has 16 residues. Deletions cut 3 bases from V and 3 bases from J, with 16 bases between. The sequenced sample was peripheral blood. V usage is TRBV24-1 and J usage is TRBJ1-2; TRBD1 might be the D (5 bases). This receptor was obtained from a man in his sixties or seventies with acute or convalescent COVID-19. The CDR3 nucleotides are TGTGCCACCAGTGATCCTGCGGGGGGTGAGGACTATGGCTACACCTTC. Protein product: CATSDPAGGEDYGYTF.